The entry below gives a single T cell receptor (beta chain) sequence along with its context. Its antigen specificity is not known. These data belong to a study of CXCR3-negative and CXCR3-positive naive CD8 T cells (dated by TCRdb to between 2019 and 2020). About the study as a whole: In total, around 140 million TRB reads were obtained, or roughly 1.5 +/- 0.3 million reads per library. For the TRBV-TRBJ cluster analysis, the naive subsets came from a handful of donors, while the memory cells came from 3 donors. The diversity and physicochemical repertoire analyses included approximately ten donors pooled from two independent experiments. Beyond this particular receptor, the publication reports: Compared with CXCR3-negative naive cells, CXCR3-positive naive cells had TRB CDR3s with higher hydrophobicity (lower Kidera factor 4), lower energy, and higher strength and volume indices. Surface CD5, linked to self-reactivity in mice, was comparable between naive subsets; TCR interaction strength was therefore also inferred from TRB CDR3 physicochemical properties. Comparably high repertoire diversity was found in both naive subsets, whereas much lower repertoire diversity was found in memory CD8+ T cells. CXCR3 expression partially decreased after cryopreservation, so most assays used freshly isolated PBMCs. TRBV-TRBJ usage was similar between naive CXCR3-negative and CXCR3-positive cells from the same donor, while memory cells showed distinct patterns.

TCRdb shows the sequencer as NextSeq 550. The Human TCR Profiling Kit (MiLaboratory) was used to make UMI-labeled 5' RACE TRB cDNA libraries. The full amount of extracted RNA was used for cDNA synthesis, and the full amount of resulting cDNA was used for PCR amplification. The libraries were made side by side, with each library going through the same number of PCR cycles. The paper's processing steps were these. With a minimum of two reads required per UMI, MIGEC and MiXCR pulled out about 50,000 +/- 9,200 unique UMI-labeled TRB cDNA molecules from each library. On average, roughly 40,000 +/- 10,000 functional in-frame TRB CDR3 nucleotide clonotypes lacking stop codons were found per library. After downsampling to 5000 UMI-labeled TRB molecules per sample, diversity metrics, including normalized Shannon-Wiener and Chao1, were computed in VDJtools. For the central five CDR3 residues, VDJtools calculated physicochemical properties weighted by clonotype size, namely interaction energy, strength, volume and Kidera factor 4. TCRdb reprocessed the reads and lists each CDR3 protein sequence as a single entry, with no DNA. The V and J calls were determined by TCRdb, not by the authors. This sample's clone table shows about 53,000 distinct CDR3 sequences. The biggest ten clones account for around 0.6% of the sample.

For each CD8+ T cell subset, flow sorting was done in triplicate, and about 300,000 cells per subset went directly into RLT lysis buffer. To exclude memory contaminants, naive CD8+ T cells were stringently defined as CD45RO-CCR7+CD27+CD95-. Peripheral blood mononuclear cells were isolated from buffy coats by standard density gradient centrifugation. A FACSAria III was used to flow-sort naive CXCR3-negative and CXCR3-positive CD8+ T cells. An RNeasy Mini Kit was used to extract total RNA from the sorted cells. The CDR3 has 16 amino acids, counting the end cysteine and phenylalanine. DNA was not recorded.

The sample consisted of naive CXCR3+ CD8+ T cells from blood. Explained via the paper, the cell subset or site label denotes: CD45RO-CCR7+CD27+CD95- naive CD8+ T cells expressing CXCR3 (TNR3+). The clonotype originates from a human donor in good health. Some clones in this sample may be carry-over from other donors' samples. The chain couples TRBV12-3 or TRBV12-4 to TRBJ2-1; lacking DNA, the TRBD1 call made by TCRdb goes unchecked. The CDR3: CASSKTSGTIYNEQFF.